The 13 T cell receptor beta chains below all came from one sample that was sequenced in a study of T cells in Graves' hyperthyroidism and ophthalmopathy (dated by TCRdb to between 2018 and 2021). Libraries were made using multiplex PCR. The data were produced on an Illumina HiSeq 2000. TCR beta CDR3 regions were amplified from RNA transcripts. The first round of RT-PCR for the TCR CDR3 was performed with the HTBI primer set and the Qiagen OneStep RT-PCR kit. TCRdb reanalyzed the raw reads on its own, using fastp at Q25 for trimming and MiXCR for clone calling, and kept in-frame beta chains. Here each entry gathers all rows of one CDR3 protein and keeps the most common genes and DNA. The sample table records about 610,000 distinct CDR3 sequences; 14% to 15% of these occur just once. The ten largest make up around 4.5% of the sample. Sequencing used blood. Receptors were obtained from a woman in her thirties or forties with Graves' ophthalmopathy.

This clonotype was detected a few times. V usage is TRBV6-1 and J usage is TRBJ2-5; 7 positions agree with TRBD2. J was trimmed by 4 bases and V by 7 bases; bases with no gene match: 9. Germline V CDR1 and CDR2: MNHNS, SASEGT. This CDR3 has 14 residues. In DNA, the CDR3 is TGTGCCAGCACGCGTGGGGCGGGAGTAGAGACCCAGTACTTC. It yields the protein CASTRGAGVETQYF.

The sample holds many counts of this clonotype. The chain employs TRBV9 and TRBJ1-1, with a tentative D call TRBD1 (5 bases). The CDR3 loop spans 14 amino acids. Germline lookup yields CDR1 SGDLS and CDR2 YYNGEE. Trimming took 1 base from V and 2 from J, leaving 9 bases between them. This chain's CDR3 is CASSVTGGNTEAFF. CDR3 in DNA: TGTGCCAGCAGCGTAACTGGGGGAAACACTGAAGCTTTCTTT.

This clonotype was picked up many times. This chain links TRBV12-3 or TRBV12-4 with TRBJ1-1; TRBD1 might be the D (5 bases). The V and J ends lost 6 bases and 5 bases respectively, with 13 bases between them. This CDR3 spans 13 amino acids. In DNA, the CDR3 is TGTGCCAGCAGCCCGAGGGGAAGAACTGAAGCTTTCTTT. It is translated as CASSPRGRTEAFF.

In its sample, this clonotype was seen a few times. The chain links TRBV10-1 to TRBJ2-7; D gene ambiguous. Trimming pared 5 bases from V and 0 bases from J, leaving 14 bases between. Germline CDR1 and CDR2: WNHNN and SYGVQD (reference sequence). This CDR3 spans 15 amino acids. CDR3 bases: TGCGCCAGCAGTACAAATCAGGAGAGCTCCTACGAGCAGTACTTC. Its translation: CASSTNQESSYEQYF.

This clonotype was counted many times. J is TRBJ2-7 and V is TRBV25-1; 12 nucleotides agree with TRBD2. The CDR3 is 20 amino acids. From germline, CDR1 is MGHDK and CDR2 SYGVNS. V was pared by 6 bases and J by 5 bases, with 23 bases of the junction left unmatched. The CDR3 sequence is CASSRRSRGLAGLKGNEQYF. CDR3 DNA sequence: TGTGCCAGCAGCCGCCGGAGTAGGGGACTAGCGGGCCTAAAGGGGAACGAGCAGTACTTC.

Ten or more counts support this clonotype. This chain uses TRBV6-1 with TRBJ1-5; TRBD1 is a possible D gene (5 bases). This CDR3 comprises 15 residues. Trimming shortened V by 1 base and J by 1 base, and 8 bases separated the two germline ends. Looked up from germline, CDR1 is MNHNS and CDR2 is SASEGT. CDR3 protein: CASSEGGSSNQPQHF. CDR3 coding DNA: TGTGCCAGCAGTGAAGGGGGCTCGAGCAATCAGCCCCAGCATTTT.

This clonotype has a single count. The chain recombines TRBV24-1 with TRBJ2-2, with D perhaps TRBD1 (5 bases). V was pared by 3 bases and J by 0 bases, with 7 bases between. The germline V gene has CDR1 KGHDR and CDR2 SFDVKD. The length of the CDR3 is 15 residues. The CDR3 nucleotides read TGTGCCACCAGTGATCTGACAGCGAACACCGGGGAGCTGTTTTTT. Its protein is CATSDLTANTGELFF.

V gene TRBV16 combines with J gene TRBJ1-1; D is uncertain. Germline CDR1 reads KGHSY; CDR2 reads FQNENV. V lost 2 bases, J lost 6 bases, and 7 bases lay in between. This CDR3 is built from 12 residues. The CDR3, as DNA: TGTGCCAGCAGCCAAGGAGGGCCTGAAGCTTTCTTT. Its protein is CASSQGGPEAFF.

This clonotype was seen a few times. The chain has TRBV4-2 and TRBJ2-7, with TRBD2 matching over 10 bases. Germline V lookup: CDR1 LGHNA, CDR2 YNFKEQ. This CDR3 is built from 20 residues. V shed 1 base and J 1 base; nucleotides not matched to a gene: 16. CDR3 protein: CASSQGTSGRAPPGSYEQYF. The CDR3 DNA reads TGTGCCAGCAGCCAAGGGACTAGCGGACGAGCTCCCCCGGGATCCTACGAGCAGTACTTC.

The gene calls are TRBV6-5 and TRBJ2-2; a possible D gene is TRBD2 (5 bases). CDR1 and CDR2 from the germline V gene are MNHEY and SVGAGI. CDR3 length equals 16 residues. Trimming removed 4 bases at V and 8 bases at J, with 20 bases between. The CDR3 DNA sequence: TGTGCCAGCAGTTCTTGGGATAGCGCCCGCGTTGGGGAGCTGTTTTTT. Amino acid sequence: CASSSWDSARVGELFF.

This clonotype was found many times. J is TRBJ2-5 and V is TRBV27; the match to TRBD1 covers 7 bases. V was pared by 6 bases and J by 4 bases, with 8 bases of the junction left unmatched. Germline CDR1 reads MNHEY; CDR2 reads SMNVEV (reference sequence). The CDR3 totals 14 residues. The CDR3 DNA follows: TGTGCCAGCAGGACTATGACAGGGCGAGAGACCCAGTACTTC. It translates to CASRTMTGRETQYF.

This clonotype was detected ten times or more. The chain combines TRBV19 with TRBJ1-1; 7 positions match TRBD1. Germline CDR1 and CDR2: LNHDA and SQIVND (reference sequence). V shed 7 bases and J 4 bases; nucleotides not matched to a gene: 3. CDR3 size: 12 residues. The CDR3 loop is CASKQGGTEAFF. For the CDR3, the DNA is TGTGCCAGTAAGCAGGGGGGCACTGAAGCTTTCTTT.

This clonotype has just a few counts. The chain carries TRBV4-3 and TRBJ2-7; D unresolved. This CDR3 comprises 16 residues. Between the trimmed V and J ends, which lost 0 bases and 1 base, there was a span of 13 bases. The V gene's germline CDR1 is LGHNA and CDR2 YSLEER. The CDR3 here is CASSQEAPPGSYEQYF. The CDR3 DNA follows: TGCGCCAGCAGCCAAGAAGCCCCGCCAGGATCCTACGAGCAGTACTTC.